Listed below are T cell receptor beta chains from one sample, sequenced in a study of blood T cell repertoires in COVID-19. The data were produced by immunoSEQ multiplex PCR, yet TCRdb's version contains in-frame clones alone and is incomplete. The data contain tens of thousands of clones, roughly 90% of them singletons. The sequencing sample was made of peripheral blood. The receptors shown here come from a human donor with active COVID-19. The donor label of this sample is uncertain. Each CDR3 is given with its conserved first and last residue. D genes are given only for firm matches. Size tells how often a clone was seen (once, few, many) or the class of an expanded clone, and some rows leave it out.

>TRBV5-1|TRBJ1-1|once|TRBD1
CASSLGGQMNTEAFF
TGCGCCAGCAGCTTAGGGGGACAGATGAACACTGAAGCTTTCTTT
>TRBV7-2|TRBJ1-6|.|.
CASRHSAGSPLHF
TGTGCCAGCAGACATAGCGCGGGTTCACCCCTCCACTTT
>TRBV6-6|TRBJ1-1|few|TRBD1
CASSYRDREGNTEAFF
TGTGCCAGCAGTTACAGGGACAGGGAAGGGAACACTGAAGCTTTCTTT
>TRBV7-2|TRBJ1-1|.|.
CASRIRRGDTEAFF
TGTGCCAGCAGAATAAGGCGCGGCGACACTGAAGCTTTCTTT
>TRBV28|TRBJ1-5|.|TRBD1
CASSVRGPGQPQHF
TGTGCCAGCAGTGTCAGGGGGCCCGGTCAGCCCCAGCATTTT
>TRBV10-1|TRBJ2-5|.|TRBD2
CASSPSGGRETQYF
TGCGCCAGCAGTCCTTCGGGGGGGCGAGAGACCCAGTACTTC
>TRBV5-1|TRBJ2-3|.|.
CASSLAGADTQYF
TGCGCCAGCAGCTTGGCAGGGGCAGATACGCAGTATTTT
>TRBV20-1|TRBJ1-2|.|.
CSASRTARGYGYTF
TGCAGTGCTAGTAGGACAGCCCGGGGCTATGGCTACACCTTC
>TRBV7-2|TRBJ2-3|.|.
CASSLSSQSTDTQYF
TGTGCCAGCAGCTTAAGTTCCCAGAGCACAGATACGCAGTATTTT
>TRBV5-4|TRBJ2-1|.|.
CASSLASGNEQFF
TGTGCCAGCAGCTTGGCTTCAGGGAATGAGCAGTTCTTC
>TRBV19|TRBJ1-1|.|.
CATNAREYTEAFF
TGTGCCACAAACGCCAGGGAATACACTGAAGCTTTCTTT
>TRBV7-2|TRBJ2-7|.|TRBD1
CASSLSGGAYEQYF
TGTGCCAGCAGCTTATCAGGGGGCGCCTACGAGCAGTACTTC
>TRBV5-4|TRBJ2-7|.|TRBD2
CASSHGTSGGRDQYF
TGTGCCAGCAGCCACGGGACTAGCGGGGGTAGAGACCAGTACTTC
>TRBV10-3|TRBJ1-2|once|TRBD1
CAISEGTGGIYGYTF
TGTGCCATCAGTGAGGGGACAGGGGGGATCTATGGCTACACCTTC
>TRBV4-1|TRBJ2-7|few|TRBD2
CASSQVAGGLKQYF
TGCGCCAGCAGCCAAGTTGCGGGGGGCCTCAAACAGTACTTC
>TRBV11-3|TRBJ1-3|.|.
CASSSNSIGNTIYF
TGTGCCAGCAGCTCTAATTCAATCGGAAACACCATATATTTT
>TRBV4-1|TRBJ1-2|.|TRBD1
CASSQPQGHYGYTF
TGCGCCAGCAGCCAACCACAGGGGCACTATGGCTACACCTTC
>TRBV14|TRBJ2-7|once|.
CASSQDGGYEQYF
TGTGCCAGCAGCCAAGACGGGGGCTACGAGCAGTACTTC
>TRBV4-3|TRBJ1-5|.|TRBD1
CASSRDRLNQPQHF
TGCGCCAGCAGCCGGGACAGATTAAATCAGCCCCAGCATTTT